This T cell receptor beta chain was documented in a study of immune characterization of retroperitoneal liposarcoma (dated by TCRdb to 2018 to 2020). V was cut back by 3 bases and J by 8 bases, leaving a gap of 5 bases between them. The CDR3 starts with the cysteine, ends with the phenylalanine, and has 11 residues. Only the CDR3 portion is preserved as DNA: 33 bases, with reading frame beginning at the first base. The CDR1 and CDR2 encoded by the germline V gene (reference sequence) are SEHNR and FQNEAQ. Libraries were made using PCR. The sample was run on a NextSeq 500. TCRdb passed the public sequencing reads through fastp at Q25 and MiXCR, retaining productive beta sequences. Rows with one shared CDR3 protein collapse into an entry with the most common genes and DNA. Counted in this sample were some 5,100 distinct CDR3 sequences; around 30% of them appeared once. Less than 35% of the sample belongs to the ten largest clones.

This clonotype was counted ten times or more. Its antigen is not yet known. No per-base quality is available; no much larger clone lies one base away. The rearranged chain carries TRBV7-9 and TRBJ2-1; the D gene identity is not certain. The sequencing input was tumor tissue. This receptor was taken from a female donor with retroperitoneal liposarcoma. The DNA reads as follows: TGTGCCAGCAGCTTTTTCTATGAGCAGTTCTTC. It specifies CASSFFYEQFF.